This T cell receptor beta chain was obtained from a study of blood T cell repertoires in COVID-19. Study background: Acute and convalescent COVID-19 samples came from the United States, Italy and Spain. Nucleic acid was either cDNA or gDNA, and it came from T cells, B-cell-depleted T cells, or PBMCs.

The CDR3 is 14 amino acids. Trimming shortened V by 3 bases and J by 2 bases, and 11 bases separated the two germline ends. The germline CDR1 and CDR2 sequences are WNHNN and SYGVQD (reference sequence). Per the study methods: For nucleated cells, counts were estimated from reference gene primer amplification. Assay: immunoSEQ multiplex PCR; the TCRdb copy retains only in-frame clones and omits some. The V and J calls and clone size are taken from that table; D and trimming were inferred from the DNA. The sample yields 20,000 to 25,000 clones, about four fifths seen once. Sequencing was done on a sample of peripheral blood. This clonotype was obtained from a man between 65 and 80 years old with acute or convalescent COVID-19. The J gene is TRBJ2-7, the V gene TRBV10-1; D perhaps matches TRBD1 (6 bases). Here the CDR3 reads CASSEGRGPYEQYF. CDR3 in DNA: TGCGCCAGCAGTGAAGGCAGGGGACCCTACGAGCAGTACTTC.